The clone carrying this T cell receptor (beta chain) was counted a few times. The sample comes from a study of T-cell reconstitution after alpha-beta-depleted transplantation in children. Unique molecular identifiers tagged the TCRbeta library. TCRdb reprocessed the PCR reads via MiXCR and lists one record per CDR3 protein. The table records over 550,000 distinct CDR3 sequences, 10% to 13% of them present only once. The CDR3 sequence is 15 residues long. The germline gives CDR1 SGHVS, CDR2 FNYEAQ. V was clipped by 0 bases and J by 7 bases, with 13 bases between them. The specimen comprised PBMCs from the stem cell graft donor, sampled from the stem cell graft. The genes are TRBV7-6 and TRBJ2-1; TRBD2 might be the D (6 bases). This clonotype was sampled from a human donor who donated a stem cell graft to a child with acute myeloid leukemia. The CDR3 DNA sequence: TGTGCCAGCAGCTTAGCTAGCGGACTTTCAAATGAGCAGTTCTTC. Translated, it gives CASSLASGLSNEQFF.